Given below is one T cell receptor beta chain in context. Its cognate antigen is unknown. These data come from a study of Ad26.COV2.S vaccination and SARS-CoV-2 variants. On the study more broadly: Intramuscular Ad26.COV2.S at 5x10^10 or 1x10^11 viral particles. Overall study results and limits: Placebo recipients showed lower spike-specific TCR breadth than vaccinees. Analyses that measured TCR breadth and depth may have underestimated total T cell responses.

Trimming took off 5 bases at V and 8 bases at J, with 18 bases between the two ends. There are 14 residues in the CDR3. CDR1 and CDR2 (germline): KGHSH, LQKENI. The assay was immunoSEQ multiplex PCR, and TCRdb's table has in-frame clones only and misses some. The table lists 400,000 to 450,000 clones, 90% of them singletons. Specified treatment: roughly 20 received Ad26.COV2.S at low or high dose, single or two shots; a few received placebo; per-sample allocation not given. After the first vaccine or placebo injection, samples were drawn on day 63. This TCR derives from a person between 18 and 59 years old who received the Ad26.COV2.S COVID-19 vaccine or a placebo. This specimen was peripheral blood, taken in a trial of Ad26.COV2.S vaccine versus placebo. The chain uses TRBV18 and TRBJ1-2, with a weak D call TRBD1 (5 bases). The CDR3 DNA reads TGTGCCAGCTCAGGAACCGGGACTTATGCGGGCTACACCTTC. Its translation is CASSGTGTYAGYTF.